This T cell receptor (beta chain) was captured in a study of regulatory T cells in long-lasting Graves disease. In the study overall: Graves' patients with a new diagnosis had received antithyroid drugs under 3 months.

Researchers made TCR beta libraries by using iRepertoire HTBI primers and running Arm-PCR on CDR3 regions. TCRdb re-called the multiplex PCR reads through MiXCR, storing one row per CDR3 protein. The sample lists roughly 500,000 distinct CDR3 sequences, around 12% seen once, with roughly 8.2% in the top ten. Sample time point: newly diagnosed GD, antithyroid drugs for less than 3 months. Isolated PBMC RNA provided the starting material for the TCR library. This clonotype was detected many times. The same sample was also studied in work on T cells in Graves' hyperthyroidism and ophthalmopathy. From that paper: Over 18 months, lack of ophthalmopathy progression marked Graves' hyperthyroidism as stable. Uncontrolled infection, other autoimmune disease, pregnancy or lactation led to exclusion. Most thyroid clonotypes that were expanded above 0.001 also turned up in blood.

The sample here was peripheral blood mononuclear cells (PBMCs), taken at new diagnosis, from a patient treated with antithyroid drugs. The receptor's source is a woman aged 25 to 39 with Graves disease.

DNA for the CDR3: TGTGCCAGCAGTTACGGAGGGTCCAGTCAGCCCCAGCATTTT. Translation gives CASSYGGSSQPQHF. The rearrangement links TRBV6-5 to TRBJ1-5, with D unresolved. Germline V CDR1 and CDR2: MNHEY, SVGAGI. The CDR3 sequence is 14 residues long. V was clipped by 2 bases and J by 6 bases, with 11 bases between them.